The 18 T cell receptor beta chains presented below share a single source sample, sequenced in a study of CD8 T cells in Susac syndrome. The RNA input was about 0.45 to 1 ug, and it was reverse transcribed with random hexamers. TCRdb re-derived calls from the immunoSEQ multiplex PCR reads in MiXCR, one entry per CDR3 protein. The sample includes about 140,000 distinct CDR3 sequences, around 95% of them seen just once. The sample was CD4+ T cells from PBMCs. The origin of the receptors is a human donor with multiple sclerosis.

The chain carries TRBV28 and TRBJ2-1; 8 nucleotides line up with TRBD1. The CDR3 consists of 18 residues. Unmatched junction bases numbered 18, after V lost 6 bases and J lost 5 bases. Germline V CDR1 and CDR2: MDHEN, SYDVKM. CDR3 amino acids: CASSAPRGRVTPNNEQFF. CDR3 nucleotide sequence: TGTGCCAGCAGCGCCCCCAGGGGGCGCGTGACACCGAACAATGAGCAGTTCTTC. Combining the CDR3 with reference TRBV28 and TRBJ2-1 gives the whole variable domain DVKVTQSSRYLVKRTGEKVFLECVQDMDHENMFWYRQDPGLGLRLIYFSYDVKMKEKGDIPEGYSVSREKKERFSLILESASTNQTSMYLCASSAPRGRVTPNNEQFFGPGTRLTVL.

V is TRBV27 and J is TRBJ2-7, with a weak D call TRBD1 (5 bases). Trimming shortened V by 8 bases and J by 4 bases, and 12 bases separated the two germline ends. Per germline, CDR1 MNHEY and CDR2 SMNVEV (reference sequence). The CDR3 is made up of 12 amino acids. The CDR3 loop reads CASGLTGYEQYF. The CDR3 DNA sequence: TGTGCCAGCGGCCTTACAGGTTACGAGCAGTACTTC.

The rearrangement links TRBV27 to TRBJ1-5, with TRBD1 as a possible D gene (5 bases). CDR3 length: 15 amino acids. Per the germline V gene, CDR1 is MNHEY and CDR2 is SMNVEV (reference sequence). Deletions cut 7 bases from V and 4 bases from J, with 17 bases between. CDR3 residues: CASKFQSGNNQPQHF. CDR3 DNA: TGTGCCAGCAAATTTCAGTCAGGGAATAATCAGCCCCAGCATTTT.

The rearrangement joins TRBV3-1 to TRBJ2-1; 7 nucleotides line up with TRBD2. CDR1 is LGHDT, CDR2 YNNKEL, per germline (reference sequence). The CDR3 has 15 residues. The V and J ends lost 1 base and 5 bases, in that order; junction bases with no gene match: 5. The DNA of the CDR3 is TGTGCCAGCAGCCAAGTCGGGGGGTCAGACAATGAGCAGTTCTTC. This codes for CASSQVGGSDNEQFF.

The rearrangement links TRBV9 to TRBJ1-2; D unclear. This CDR3 contains 14 residues. Germline V gene sequence: CDR1 SGDLS, CDR2 YYNGEE. Trimming took off 4 bases at V and 3 bases at J, with 13 bases between the two ends. The chain's CDR3 is CASSPTPGDYGYTF. DNA for the CDR3: TGTGCCAGCAGCCCAACCCCGGGTGACTATGGCTACACCTTC.

The rearrangement uses TRBV6-1 and TRBJ1-5; the match to TRBD1 covers 7 bases. Germline CDR1 MNHNS, CDR2 SASEGT. The CDR3 spans 17 residues. The ends lost 6 bases at V and 0 bases at J; junction bases unmatched: 11. CDR3 in DNA: TGTGCCAGCAGGGGGACAGCCCAAAGGGGTAGCAATCAGCCCCAGCATTTT. Its protein product is CASRGTAQRGSNQPQHF.

V and J are TRBV12-3 or TRBV12-4 and TRBJ2-2; D unclear. This CDR3 is built from 15 residues. V was trimmed by 5 bases and J by 5 bases, leaving 15 bases between them. This CDR3 is CASSHPRNSTGELFF. The CDR3, as DNA: TGTGCCAGCAGTCACCCGAGGAATAGTACCGGGGAGCTGTTTTTT.

V and J are TRBV29-1 and TRBJ2-5; 12 bases align to TRBD2. The CDR3 is 16 residues long. Germline V CDR1 and CDR2: SQVTM, ANQGSEA. Unmatched junction bases numbered 7, after V lost 4 bases and J lost 1 base. The CDR3 spells CSVAGLAGRSQETQYF. CDR3 nucleotides: TGCAGCGTTGCCGGACTAGCGGGGCGTAGCCAAGAGACCCAGTACTTC.

V is TRBV5-4 and J is TRBJ1-2; TRBD1 is a possible D gene (6 bases). The CDR3 runs to 13 residues. Germline values: CDR1 SGHNT, CDR2 YYREEE (reference sequence). V shed 6 bases and J shed 6 bases, with 15 bases lying between them. This CDR3 reads CASIIQGLDGYTF. Written as DNA, the CDR3 is TGTGCCAGCATAATCCAGGGGTTGGATGGCTACACCTTC.

The V call is TRBV24-1, the J call TRBJ1-5; D unresolved. Germline CDR1 reads KGHDR; CDR2 reads SFDVKD. The CDR3 has 17 residues. Trimming removed 2 bases at V and 2 bases at J, with 15 bases between. DNA of the CDR3: TGTGCCACCAGTGATTCGGTTATCCAGGTGGGCAATCAGCCCCAGCATTTT. Amino acid sequence: CATSDSVIQVGNQPQHF.

The rearrangement uses TRBV24-1 and TRBJ2-1; 7 nucleotides line up with TRBD1. CDR3 length: 16 amino acids. Per the germline V gene, CDR1 is KGHDR and CDR2 is SFDVKD. V was clipped by 5 bases and J by 5 bases; unmatched bases: 11. The CDR3, as DNA: TGTGCCACCAGTGCCCCAACAGGGGTCCCCAACAATGAGCAGTTCTTC. Translation gives CATSAPTGVPNNEQFF.

This chain joins TRBV9 and TRBJ2-1; D gene unclear. Trimming shortened V by 0 bases and J by 0 bases, and 13 bases separated the two germline ends. The CDR3 sequence is 17 residues long. Germline lookup yields CDR1 SGDLS and CDR2 YYNGEE. CDR3 DNA: TGTGCCAGCAGCGTAGAATCCGGGTCCAGCTCCTACAATGAGCAGTTCTTC. This sequence encodes CASSVESGSSSYNEQFF.

This chain links TRBV9 with TRBJ2-5; either TRBD1 or TRBD2 may supply D (5 bases each). Trimming pared 4 bases from V and 5 bases from J, leaving 12 bases between. From germline, CDR1 is SGDLS and CDR2 YYNGEE. This CDR3 has 13 residues. CDR3 residues: CASSPGTLETQYF. CDR3 nucleotide sequence: TGTGCCAGCAGCCCCGGGACGTTGGAGACCCAGTACTTC.

The CDR3: CASSLRTGDEQYF. In DNA, the CDR3 is TGTGCCAGCAGCTTACGGACAGGGGACGAGCAGTACTTC. The J gene is TRBJ2-7, the V gene TRBV9, with 9 nucleotides matching TRBD1. CDR3 length equals 13 residues. In germline, CDR1 is SGDLS, CDR2 YYNGEE. The V and J ends lost 4 bases and 5 bases, in that order; junction bases with no gene match: 4.

J is TRBJ2-3 and V is TRBV30; possibly TRBD1 or TRBD2 for D (6 bases each). V shed 4 bases and J shed 0 bases, with 8 bases lying between them. Germline CDR1 and CDR2: GTSNPN and SVGIG (reference sequence). The CDR3 runs to 13 residues. The CDR3 region is CAWTGASTDTQYF. The CDR3 DNA is TGTGCCTGGACGGGGGCCAGCACAGATACGCAGTATTTT.

The chain recombines TRBV12-3 or TRBV12-4 with TRBJ1-2; D remains unclear. Trimming cost V 5 bases and J 8 bases, with 9 bases left between them. This CDR3 has 11 amino acids. The CDR3 loop reads CASSEGNGYTF. The CDR3 region has the DNA TGTGCCAGCAGTGAGGGAAACGGCTACACCTTC.

The rearrangement uses TRBV6-6 and TRBJ1-1, with 9 bases fitting TRBD1. The V and J ends lost 0 bases and 4 bases, in that order; junction bases with no gene match: 3. The germline CDR1 and CDR2 sequences are MNHNY and SVGAGI (reference sequence). The CDR3 consists of 15 residues. The CDR3 loop is CASSYSVQGATEAFF. The DNA of the CDR3 is TGTGCCAGCAGTTACTCGGTACAGGGGGCCACTGAAGCTTTCTTT.

The chain carries TRBV7-3 and TRBJ2-1; 8 nucleotides agree with TRBD2. V trimming: 4 bases; J trimming: 8 bases; junction bases outside the gene matches: 10. This CDR3 has 15 residues. Germline V gene sequence: CDR1 SGHTA, CDR2 FQGTGA. The CDR3 loop reads CASSSSGLVGHEQFF. As DNA, the CDR3 is TGTGCCAGCAGCTCCTCGGGACTAGTCGGCCATGAGCAGTTCTTC.